Listed below are T cell receptor beta chains from one sample, sequenced in a study of blood T cell repertoires in COVID-19. TCRdb's copy holds only in-frame clones and misses some; the assay was immunoSEQ multiplex PCR. The sample contains about 22,000 clones, about 90% of which appear only once. Material for sequencing was peripheral blood. These TCRs come from a woman aged 65 to 85 with active COVID-19. Both conserved end residues are part of each CDR3. D genes are given only for firm matches. Expanded clones are given a class, and other clones once, few, many or no size at all.

V gene	D gene	clone size	J gene	CDR3 protein	CDR3 DNA
TRBV9	TRBD2	NA	TRBJ2-1	CASSVQAGVAYEQFF	TGTGCCAGCAGCGTACAGGCGGGAGTCGCGTATGAGCAGTTCTTC
TRBV28	NA	once	TRBJ1-5	CASRPPRKQPQHF	TGTGCCAGCAGACCCCCCAGAAAACAGCCCCAGCATTTT
TRBV7-2	NA	NA	TRBJ1-1	CASSRGVNTEAFF	TGTGCCAGCAGCCGCGGGGTGAACACTGAAGCTTTCTTT
TRBV5-8	TRBD1	NA	TRBJ1-2	CASSVGQNYGYTF	TGTGCCAGCAGCGTGGGACAGAACTATGGCTACACCTTC
TRBV12-3/TRBV12-4	NA	NA	TRBJ1-2	CASSLQGLSYTF	TGTGCCAGCAGCTTACAGGGCTTGAGCTACACCTTC
TRBV9	NA	NA	TRBJ2-1	CASSVRLVTLGEQFF	TGTGCCAGCAGCGTAAGACTAGTAACCCTCGGTGAGCAGTTCTTC
TRBV27	NA	NA	TRBJ2-1	CASRRIDTYNEQFF	TGTGCCAGCCGACGGATAGACACCTACAATGAGCAGTTCTTC
TRBV9	TRBD2	NA	TRBJ2-5	CASTLRGRVQETQYF	TGTGCCAGCACCCTTCGAGGGAGGGTCCAAGAGACCCAGTACTTC
TRBV5-5	NA	NA	TRBJ1-1	CASSFSSGGRTEAFF	TGTGCCAGCAGCTTTAGTAGTGGAGGAAGGACTGAAGCTTTCTTT
TRBV15	TRBD2	NA	TRBJ2-5	CATSSALAARQETQYF	TGTGCCACCAGCAGCGCTCTAGCGGCCCGACAAGAGACCCAGTACTTC
TRBV7-8	TRBD2	NA	TRBJ2-7	CASSLARGGVAGVYEQYF	TGTGCCAGCAGCTTAGCGCGAGGTGGGGTAGCGGGAGTCTACGAGCAGTACTTC
TRBV29-1	NA	NA	TRBJ1-3	CSVGRQAGGNTIYF	TGCAGCGTTGGACGGCAGGCAGGAGGAAACACCATATATTTT
TRBV3-1/TRBV3-2	NA	NA	TRBJ1-1	CASSQEVLVMNTEAFF	TGTGCCAGCAGCCAAGAAGTTTTAGTTATGAACACTGAAGCTTTCTTT
TRBV7-6	TRBD2	NA	TRBJ2-1	CASSFGTSRNNEQFF	TGTGCCAGCAGCTTCGGGACTAGCCGAAACAATGAGCAGTTCTTC
TRBV7-3	TRBD2	NA	TRBJ2-2	CASSSRLAGGTLEELFF	TGTGCCAGCAGCTCCAGACTAGCGGGAGGAACTCTAGAGGAGCTGTTTTTT
TRBV29-1	TRBD2	NA	TRBJ2-7	CSVEFGSGSSEQYF	TGCAGCGTTGAATTCGGTAGCGGGAGTTCCGAGCAGTACTTC
TRBV5-4	TRBD1	NA	TRBJ2-1	CASSSQGVSSYNEQFF	TGTGCCAGCAGCTCCCAGGGGGTGAGCTCCTACAATGAGCAGTTCTTC
TRBV7-7	TRBD1	NA	TRBJ1-1	CASSPDRGSTEAFF	TGTGCTAGCAGCCCGGACAGGGGGAGCACTGAAGCTTTCTTT
TRBV5-6	TRBD1	NA	TRBJ2-5	CASSPTGVKETQYF	TGTGCCAGCAGCCCGACAGGGGTAAAAGAGACCCAGTACTTC
TRBV19	TRBD1	NA	TRBJ1-2	CASSTQGADYGYTF	TGTGCCAGTAGTACCCAGGGGGCCGACTATGGCTACACCTTC
TRBV4-1	NA	few	TRBJ2-7	CASSHTGPLREQYF	TGCGCCAGCAGCCATACAGGCCCCTTGCGCGAGCAGTACTTC
TRBV6-6	NA	NA	TRBJ1-2	CASSIQSDYGYTF	TGTGCCAGCAGCATACAATCTGACTATGGCTACACCTTC
TRBV6-1	NA	NA	TRBJ2-1	CASSEWAGYNEQFF	TGTGCCAGCAGTGAGTGGGCGGGATACAATGAGCAGTTCTTC
TRBV28	TRBD2	NA	TRBJ2-3	CASGRLAGRDTQYF	TGTGCCAGCGGCAGACTAGCGGGGAGAGATACGCAGTATTTT
TRBV7-9	NA	NA	TRBJ2-2	CASSFSAGPWQGTGELFF	TGTGCCAGCAGCTTCTCAGCGGGCCCTTGGCAGGGCACCGGGGAGCTGTTTTTT
TRBV18	NA	NA	TRBJ2-1	CASSLENEQFF	TGTGCCAGCTCACTAGAAAATGAGCAGTTCTTC
TRBV6-5	TRBD2	NA	TRBJ2-5	CASTVTSEETQYF	TGTGCCAGCACCGTAACTAGCGAGGAGACCCAGTACTTC
TRBV5-1	NA	NA	TRBJ2-6	CASSLTQGISGANVLTF	TGCGCCAGCAGCTTGACTCAGGGGATCTCTGGGGCCAACGTCCTGACTTTC
TRBV27	TRBD2	NA	TRBJ2-4	CASSSALGGVGAKNIQYF	TGTGCCAGCAGTTCAGCCTTGGGAGGGGTAGGGGCCAAAAACATTCAGTACTTC
TRBV9	TRBD2	NA	TRBJ2-7	CASSSRLAAAIDEQYF	TGTGCCAGCAGCTCTCGACTAGCTGCTGCCATCGACGAGCAGTACTTC
TRBV7-7	NA	NA	TRBJ2-1	CASSFSPGDEQFF	TGTGCTAGCAGCTTTTCGCCGGGGGATGAGCAGTTCTTC
TRBV28	NA	once	TRBJ1-2	CASRLNDRSNYGYTF	TGTGCCAGCAGGTTAAACGACAGAAGCAACTATGGCTACACCTTC
TRBV20-1	TRBD2	NA	TRBJ2-5	CSASRGLAGQETQYF	TGCAGTGCTAGTAGGGGACTAGCGGGACAAGAGACCCAGTACTTC
TRBV2	TRBD1	NA	TRBJ1-4	CASIRGQGMNEKLFF	TGTGCCAGCATCCGGGGACAGGGGATGAATGAAAAACTGTTTTTT
TRBV5-1	NA	once	TRBJ2-1	CASSLSGTSYNEQFF	TGCGCCAGCAGCCTTAGCGGTACCTCCTACAATGAGCAGTTCTTC
TRBV1	NA	NA	TRBJ2-7	CTSSQDQNWGLSYEQYF	TGCACCAGCAGCCAAGATCAGAATTGGGGCCTCTCCTACGAGCAGTACTTC
TRBV30	NA	NA	TRBJ1-6	CAWSPTANSPLHF	TGTGCCTGGAGCCCTACCGCTAATTCACCCCTCCACTTT
TRBV5-1	NA	NA	TRBJ1-1	CASAGLEGTEAFF	TGCGCCAGTGCTGGGCTGGAGGGCACTGAAGCTTTCTTT
TRBV3-1/TRBV3-2	NA	NA	TRBJ1-2	CASSQEVGTSSGGYTF	TGTGCCAGCAGCCAAGAAGTGGGGACATCCTCGGGGGGCTACACCTTC
TRBV4-3	TRBD2	NA	TRBJ2-2	CASSRTGLDVNTGELFF	TGCGCCAGCAGCCGAACGGGACTAGATGTTAACACCGGGGAGCTGTTTTTT
TRBV20-1	NA	NA	TRBJ2-1	CSASYQSAYNEQFF	TGCAGTGCTAGTTATCAAAGCGCGTACAATGAGCAGTTCTTC